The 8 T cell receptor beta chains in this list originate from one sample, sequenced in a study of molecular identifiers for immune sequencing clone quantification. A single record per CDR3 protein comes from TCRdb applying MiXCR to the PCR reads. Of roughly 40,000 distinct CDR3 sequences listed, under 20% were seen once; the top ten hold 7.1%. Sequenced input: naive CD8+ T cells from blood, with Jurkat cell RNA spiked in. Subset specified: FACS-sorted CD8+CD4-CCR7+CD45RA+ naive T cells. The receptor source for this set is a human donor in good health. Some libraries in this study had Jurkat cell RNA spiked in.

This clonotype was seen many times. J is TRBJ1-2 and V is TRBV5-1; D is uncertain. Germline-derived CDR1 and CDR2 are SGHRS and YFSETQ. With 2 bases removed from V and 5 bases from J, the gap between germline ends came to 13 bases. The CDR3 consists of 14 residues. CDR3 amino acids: CASSFINGSYGYTF. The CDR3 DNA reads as TGCGCCAGCAGCTTTATCAACGGATCGTATGGCTACACCTTC. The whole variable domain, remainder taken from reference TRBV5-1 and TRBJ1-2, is KAGVTQTPRYLIKTRGQQVTLSCSPISGHRSVSWYQQTPGQGLQFLFEYFSETQRNKGNFPGRFSGRQFSNSRSEMNVSTLELGDSALYLCASSFINGSYGYTFGSGTRLTVV.

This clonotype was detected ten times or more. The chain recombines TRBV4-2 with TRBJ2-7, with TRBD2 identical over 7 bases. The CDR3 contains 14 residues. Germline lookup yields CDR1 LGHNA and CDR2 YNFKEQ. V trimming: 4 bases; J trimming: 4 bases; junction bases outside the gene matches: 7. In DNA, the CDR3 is TGTGCCAGCAGCCTCCTAGCGGTTCCTTACGAGCAGTACTTC. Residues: CASSLLAVPYEQYF.

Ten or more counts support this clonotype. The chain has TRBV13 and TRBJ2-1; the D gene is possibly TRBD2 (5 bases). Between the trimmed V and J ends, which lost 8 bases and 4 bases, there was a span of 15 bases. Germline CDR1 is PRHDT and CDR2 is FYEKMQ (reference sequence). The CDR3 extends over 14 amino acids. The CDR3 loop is CASVGGGSYNEQFF. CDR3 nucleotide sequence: TGTGCCAGCGTTGGAGGTGGGAGTTACAATGAGCAGTTCTTC.

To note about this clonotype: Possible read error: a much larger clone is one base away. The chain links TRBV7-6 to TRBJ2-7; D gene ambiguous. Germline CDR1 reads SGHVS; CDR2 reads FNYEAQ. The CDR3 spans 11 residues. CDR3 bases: TGTACCAGCAGCTTAGGAGTGGAGCAGTACTTC. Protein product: CTSSLGVEQYF.

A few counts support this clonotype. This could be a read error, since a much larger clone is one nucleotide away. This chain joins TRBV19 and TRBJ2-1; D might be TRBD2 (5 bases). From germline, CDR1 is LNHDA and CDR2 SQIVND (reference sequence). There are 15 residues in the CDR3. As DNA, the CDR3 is TGTGTCAGTAGTATCCGGGGAAGCTCCTACAATGAGCAGTTCTTC. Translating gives CVSSIRGSSYNEQFF.

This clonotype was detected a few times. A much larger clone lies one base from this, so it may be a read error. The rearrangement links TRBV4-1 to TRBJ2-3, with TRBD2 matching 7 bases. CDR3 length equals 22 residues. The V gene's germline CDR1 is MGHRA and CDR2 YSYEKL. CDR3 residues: CASNQHPLAQGKAGPRTDTQYF. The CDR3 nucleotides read TGCGCCAGCAACCAACACCCCCTCGCGCAGGGAAAAGCGGGACCACGCACAGATACGCAGTATTTT.

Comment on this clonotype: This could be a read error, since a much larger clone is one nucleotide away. Here the CDR3 reads CATSEGLVGVWETQYF. The CDR3 DNA reads as TGTGCCACCAGTGAGGGACTAGTGGGAGTTTGGGAGACCCAGTACTTC. The genes are TRBV24-1 and TRBJ2-5; 8 bases match TRBD2. Germline assignment: CDR1 KGHDR and CDR2 SFDVKD. J was trimmed by 5 bases and V by 4 bases; bases with no gene match: 11. The CDR3 totals 16 residues.

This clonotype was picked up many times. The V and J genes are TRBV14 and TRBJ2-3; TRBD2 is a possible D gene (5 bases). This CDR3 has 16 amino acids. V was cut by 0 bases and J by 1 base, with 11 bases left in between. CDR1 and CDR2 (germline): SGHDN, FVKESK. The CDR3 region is CASSQELGSGTDTQYF. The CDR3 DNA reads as TGTGCCAGCAGCCAAGAACTAGGATCTGGCACAGATACGCAGTATTTT.